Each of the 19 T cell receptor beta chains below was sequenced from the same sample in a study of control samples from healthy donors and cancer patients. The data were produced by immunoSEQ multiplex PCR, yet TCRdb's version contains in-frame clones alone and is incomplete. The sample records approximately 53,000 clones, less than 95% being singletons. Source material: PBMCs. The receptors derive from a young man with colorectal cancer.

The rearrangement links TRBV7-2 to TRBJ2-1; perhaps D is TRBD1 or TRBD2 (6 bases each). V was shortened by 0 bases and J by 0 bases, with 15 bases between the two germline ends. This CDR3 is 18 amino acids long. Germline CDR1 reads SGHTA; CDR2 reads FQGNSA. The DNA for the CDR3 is TGTGCCAGCAGCTTAGCGGGGGGACAAAAGAGCTCCTACAATGAGCAGTTCTTC. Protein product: CASSLAGGQKSSYNEQFF. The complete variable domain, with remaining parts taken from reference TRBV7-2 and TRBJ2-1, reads GAGVSQSPSNKVTEKGKDVELRCDPISGHTALYWYRQSLGQGLEFLIYFQGNSAPDKSGLPSDRFSAERTGGSVSTLTIQRTQQEDSAVYLCASSLAGGQKSSYNEQFFGPGTRLTVL.

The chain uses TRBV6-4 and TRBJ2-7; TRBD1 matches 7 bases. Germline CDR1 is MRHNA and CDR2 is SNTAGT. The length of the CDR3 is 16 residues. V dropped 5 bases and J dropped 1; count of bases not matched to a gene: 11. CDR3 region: CASSSRGQNLSYEQYF. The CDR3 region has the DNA TGTGCCAGCAGTAGCCGGGGACAGAACCTTTCCTACGAGCAGTACTTC.

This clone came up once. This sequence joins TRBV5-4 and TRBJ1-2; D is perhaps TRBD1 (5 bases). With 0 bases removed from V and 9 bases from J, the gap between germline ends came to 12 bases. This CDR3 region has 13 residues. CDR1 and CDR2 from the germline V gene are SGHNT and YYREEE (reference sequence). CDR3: CASSLARGGSYTF. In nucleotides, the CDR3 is TGTGCCAGCAGCTTGGCCCGTGGGGGAAGCTACACCTTC. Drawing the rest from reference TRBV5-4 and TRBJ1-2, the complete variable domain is ETGVTQSPTHLIKTRGQQVTLRCSSQSGHNTVSWYQQALGQGPQFIFQYYREEENGRGNFPPRFSGLQFPNYSSELNVNALELDDSALYLCASSLARGGSYTFGSGTRLTVV.

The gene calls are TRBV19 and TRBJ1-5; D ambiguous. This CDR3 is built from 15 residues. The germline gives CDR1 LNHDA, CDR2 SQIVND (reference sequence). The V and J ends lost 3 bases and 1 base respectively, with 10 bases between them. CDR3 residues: CASSMGEVSNQPQHF. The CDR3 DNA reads TGTGCCAGTAGTATGGGTGAGGTAAGCAATCAGCCCCAGCATTTT.

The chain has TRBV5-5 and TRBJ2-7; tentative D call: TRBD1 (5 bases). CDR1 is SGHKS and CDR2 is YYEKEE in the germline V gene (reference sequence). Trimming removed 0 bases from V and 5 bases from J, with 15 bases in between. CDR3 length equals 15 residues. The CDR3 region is CASSLEPGMRNEQYF. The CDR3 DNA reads TGTGCCAGCAGCTTGGAACCAGGGATGAGAAACGAGCAGTACTTC.

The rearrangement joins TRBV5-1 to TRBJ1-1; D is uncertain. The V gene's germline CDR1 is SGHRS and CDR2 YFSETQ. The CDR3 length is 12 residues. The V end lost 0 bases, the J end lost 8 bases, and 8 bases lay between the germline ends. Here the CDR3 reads CASSLEVGEAFF. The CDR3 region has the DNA TGCGCCAGCAGCTTGGAGGTTGGCGAAGCTTTCTTT.

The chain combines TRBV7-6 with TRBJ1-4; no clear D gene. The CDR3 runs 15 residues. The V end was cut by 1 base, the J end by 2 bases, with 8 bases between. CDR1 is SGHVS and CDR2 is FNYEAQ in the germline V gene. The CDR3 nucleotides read TGTGCCAGCAGCTTAGAATTTAACACTAATGAAAAACTGTTTTTT. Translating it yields CASSLEFNTNEKLFF.

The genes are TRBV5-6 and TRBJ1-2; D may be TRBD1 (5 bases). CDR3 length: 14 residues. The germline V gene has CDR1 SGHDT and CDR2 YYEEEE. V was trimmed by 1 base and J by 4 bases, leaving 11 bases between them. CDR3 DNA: TGTGCCAGCAGCTTGCGCAGGGAAGGCTATGGCTACACCTTC. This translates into CASSLRREGYGYTF.

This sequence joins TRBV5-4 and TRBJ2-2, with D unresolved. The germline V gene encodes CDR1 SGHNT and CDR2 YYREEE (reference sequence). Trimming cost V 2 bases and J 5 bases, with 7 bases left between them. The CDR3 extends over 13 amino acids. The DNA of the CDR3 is TGTGCCAGCAGCTTTCAAGGTACCGGGGAGCTGTTTTTT. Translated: CASSFQGTGELFF. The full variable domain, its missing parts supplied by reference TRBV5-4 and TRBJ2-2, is ETGVTQSPTHLIKTRGQQVTLRCSSQSGHNTVSWYQQALGQGPQFIFQYYREEENGRGNFPPRFSGLQFPNYSSELNVNALELDDSALYLCASSFQGTGELFFGEGSRLTVL.

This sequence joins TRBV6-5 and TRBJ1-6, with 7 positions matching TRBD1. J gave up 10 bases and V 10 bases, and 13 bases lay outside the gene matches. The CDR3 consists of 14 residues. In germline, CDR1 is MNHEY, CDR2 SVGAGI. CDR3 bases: TGTGCCACAAATTCCCGGGGACAGCGGTCACCCCTCCACTTT. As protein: CATNSRGQRSPLHF.

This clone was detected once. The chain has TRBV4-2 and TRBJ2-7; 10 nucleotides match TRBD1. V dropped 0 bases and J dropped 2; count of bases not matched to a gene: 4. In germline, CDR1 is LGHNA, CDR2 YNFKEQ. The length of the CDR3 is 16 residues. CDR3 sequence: CASSQDRDRGPYEQYF. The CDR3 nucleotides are TGTGCCAGCAGCCAAGATAGGGACAGGGGCCCCTACGAGCAGTACTTC.

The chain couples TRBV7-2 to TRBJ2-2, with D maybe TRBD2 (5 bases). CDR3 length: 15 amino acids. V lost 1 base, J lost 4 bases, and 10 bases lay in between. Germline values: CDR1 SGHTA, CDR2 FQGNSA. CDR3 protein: CASSLEITSTGELFF. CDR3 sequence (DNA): TGTGCCAGCAGCTTAGAGATCACTAGCACCGGGGAGCTGTTTTTT.

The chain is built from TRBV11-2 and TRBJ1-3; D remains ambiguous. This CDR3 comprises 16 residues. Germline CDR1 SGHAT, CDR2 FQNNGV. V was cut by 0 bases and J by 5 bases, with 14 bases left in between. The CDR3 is CASSLDEAQIRNTIYF. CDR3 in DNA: TGTGCCAGCAGCTTAGATGAGGCACAGATTAGAAACACCATATATTTT.

The CDR3 nucleotides read TGCGCCAGCAGCCCTTCAGCAGGGGGCTACAGCTATGGCTACACCTTC. It yields the protein CASSPSAGGYSYGYTF. The chain recombines TRBV5-1 with TRBJ1-2; the match to TRBD1 covers 8 bases. This CDR3 is 16 amino acids long. Trimming at V came to 4 bases and at J to 4 bases, leaving 12 bases not matched to a gene. CDR1 is SGHRS and CDR2 is YFSETQ in the germline V gene.

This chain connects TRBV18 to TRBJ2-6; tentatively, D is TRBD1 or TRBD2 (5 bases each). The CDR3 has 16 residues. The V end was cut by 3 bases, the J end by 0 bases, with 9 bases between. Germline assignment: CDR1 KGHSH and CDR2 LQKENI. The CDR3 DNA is TGTGCCAGCTCACCCAGGGACGGCTCTGGGGCCAACGTCCTGACTTTC. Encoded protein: CASSPRDGSGANVLTF.

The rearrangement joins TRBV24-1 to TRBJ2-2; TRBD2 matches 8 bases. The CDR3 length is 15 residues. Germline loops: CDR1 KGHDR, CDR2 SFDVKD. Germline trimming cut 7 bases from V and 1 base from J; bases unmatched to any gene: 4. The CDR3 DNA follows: TGTGCCACCAGCGGCCGGGGGGGGAACACCGGGGAGCTGTTTTTT. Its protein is CATSGRGGNTGELFF.

CDR3 coding DNA: TGTGCCAGCTCCCAGGACAGGGGTTGGGGCAATCAGCCCCAGCATTTT. Protein sequence: CASSQDRGWGNQPQHF. The V gene is TRBV18, the J gene TRBJ1-5; 9 bases match TRBD1. Trimming cost V 6 bases and J 2 bases; bases outside gene matches: 8. The CDR3 is 16 residues long. Germline CDR1 is KGHSH and CDR2 is LQKENI.

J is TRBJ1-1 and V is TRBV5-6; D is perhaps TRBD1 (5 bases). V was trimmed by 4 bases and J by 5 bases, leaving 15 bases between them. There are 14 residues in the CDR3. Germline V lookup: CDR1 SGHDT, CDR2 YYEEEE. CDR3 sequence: CASSARAGWTEAFF. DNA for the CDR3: TGTGCCAGCAGCGCCCGCGCAGGGTGGACTGAAGCTTTCTTT.

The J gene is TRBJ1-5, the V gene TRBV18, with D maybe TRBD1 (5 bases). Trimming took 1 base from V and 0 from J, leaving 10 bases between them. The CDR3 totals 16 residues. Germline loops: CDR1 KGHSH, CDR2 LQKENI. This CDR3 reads CASSPRPTDSNQPQHF. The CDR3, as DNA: TGTGCCAGCTCACCACGCCCGACAGATAGCAATCAGCCCCAGCATTTT.